Following are 17 T cell receptor beta chains from one sample sequenced in a study of cytomegalovirus exposure and HLA in healthy donors. Use of 60 Vbeta and 13 Jbeta primers characterized the PCR. Clones were sequenced by immunoSEQ multiplex PCR, and TCRdb holds only the in-frame ones, with some missing. The table has roughly 80,000 clones, less than 85% seen once. Sequencing input: PBMCs. The receptors stem from a woman aged 45-65 years in good health and CMV-seronegative.

Points on this clone: One end of the junction does not line up with germline, which may come from a read error. V usage is TRBV5-6 and J usage is TRBJ1-2; D is undetermined. Germline CDR1 reads SGHDT; CDR2 reads YYEEEE. The CDR3 consists of 15 residues. CDR3 DNA sequence: TGTGCCAGTACAACCTGGACGGGTGGATGGGGAGTTAATATCTTC. This translates into CASTTWTGGWGVNIF.

This chain joins TRBV6-4 and TRBJ2-2; D remains unclear. This CDR3 is 15 amino acids long. The V gene's germline CDR1 is MRHNA and CDR2 SNTAGT. The germline V and J ends were trimmed by 7 bases and 6 bases, with 18 bases remaining between them. The CDR3 nucleotides read TGTGCCAGCACCCACCTTAGACTCTGGGCCGGGGAGCTGTTTTTT. Protein: CASTHLRLWAGELFF.

This chain's CDR3 is CASSSDLAGQDSEKLFF. The CDR3 nucleotides read TGCGCCAGCAGCTCAGACCTTGCGGGACAGGACAGTGAAAAACTGTTTTTT. This chain links TRBV5-1 with TRBJ1-4, with TRBD1 identical over 8 bases. The length of the CDR3 is 17 residues. The germline CDR1 and CDR2 sequences are SGHRS and YFSETQ. The V gene end was trimmed by 3 bases and the J gene end by 7 bases; junction bases not matched to a gene: 14.

The V gene is TRBV19, the J gene TRBJ1-5; possible D gene TRBD1, 5 bases. Trimming shortened V by 4 bases and J by 5 bases, and 18 bases separated the two germline ends. Germline CDR1 reads LNHDA; CDR2 reads SQIVND (reference sequence). The length of the CDR3 is 16 residues. The CDR3 region has the DNA TGTGCCAGTAGTACCCGGGGACTGCCCTTCGATCAGCCCCAGCATTTT. This translates into CASSTRGLPFDQPQHF.

This clone appeared a single time. The CDR3 here is CASSQEYGAQNQPQHF. CDR3 nucleotides: TGCGCCAGCAGCCAAGAATACGGAGCTCAGAATCAGCCCCAGCATTTT. This chain uses TRBV4-1 with TRBJ1-5; D call uncertain. Germline-derived CDR1 and CDR2 are MGHRA and YSYEKL. CDR3 length: 16 residues. Between the trimmed V and J ends, which lost 0 bases and 4 bases, there was a span of 13 bases.

The table lists this clone with a few counts. The chain carries TRBV2 and TRBJ2-2; 9 nucleotides line up with TRBD1. This CDR3 has 16 amino acids. V lost 5 bases, J lost 1 base, and 5 bases stayed unmatched. Germline-derived CDR1 and CDR2 are SNHLY and FYNNEI. CDR3 region: CASSQQGAKNTGELFF. CDR3 bases: TGTGCCAGCAGTCAACAGGGGGCGAAGAACACCGGGGAGCTGTTTTTT.

This chain joins TRBV6-1 and TRBJ2-7; D is ambiguous. There are 13 residues in the CDR3. Germline V CDR1 and CDR2: MNHNS, SASEGT. Trimming took 2 bases from V and 5 from J, leaving 10 bases between them. The CDR3 here is CASSEIIANEQYV. The CDR3 region has the DNA TGTGCCAGCAGTGAAATTATAGCAAACGAGCAGTACGTC.

The chain couples TRBV19 to TRBJ2-1; 9 bases are a match to TRBD2. This CDR3 region has 18 residues. CDR1 LNHDA and CDR2 SQIVND come from the germline V gene (reference sequence). The V gene end was trimmed by 7 bases and the J gene end by 4 bases; junction bases not matched to a gene: 17. CDR3 coding DNA: TGTGCCAGTACTGGGCCTGGGCCTAGCGGGGTCCCATACAATGAGCAGTTCTTC. The encoded protein is CASTGPGPSGVPYNEQFF. The complete variable domain, with remaining parts taken from reference TRBV19 and TRBJ2-1, reads DGGITQSPKYLFRKEGQNVTLSCEQNLNHDAMYWYRQDPGQGLRLIYYSQIVNDFQKGDIAEGYSVSREKKESFPLTVTSAQKNPTAFYLCASTGPGPSGVPYNEQFFGPGTRLTVL.

The chain recombines TRBV5-5 with TRBJ1-1; 11 nucleotides match TRBD1. V shed 3 bases and J 7 bases; nucleotides not matched to a gene: 5. CDR1 and CDR2 from the germline V gene are SGHKS and YYEKEE (reference sequence). The CDR3 runs 14 residues. The CDR3 bases are TGTGCCAGCAGCTCGGACAGGGGGCTCGGTGAAGCTTTCTTT. Translation: CASSSDRGLGEAFF.

The chain carries TRBV4-2 and TRBJ1-1; D is unclear. The CDR3 has 14 residues. V was trimmed by 0 bases and J by 7 bases, leaving 12 bases between them. Germline V gene sequence: CDR1 LGHNA, CDR2 YNFKEQ. The CDR3 DNA reads as TGTGCCAGCAGCCAAGAAATGACACAATTTGAAGCTTTCTTT. This translates into CASSQEMTQFEAFF.

The chain links TRBV11-2 to TRBJ1-4, with 7 bases aligning to TRBD1. J was trimmed by 4 bases and V by 5 bases; bases with no gene match: 7. The CDR3 totals 15 residues. Germline CDR1 and CDR2: SGHAT and FQNNGV. CDR3 in amino acids: CASSLGYRGNEKLFF. The CDR3 nucleotides read TGTGCCAGCAGCCTAGGATACAGGGGTAATGAAAAACTGTTTTTT.

The rearrangement uses TRBV30 and TRBJ1-2, with D perhaps matching TRBD1 (6 bases). CDR1 GTSNPN and CDR2 SVGIG come from the germline V gene (reference sequence). This CDR3 region has 14 residues. Deletions cut 0 bases from V and 2 bases from J, with 10 bases between. Here the CDR3 DNA reads TGTGCCTGGAGTGTACAGGGCTCAAACTATGGCTACACCTTC. This codes for CAWSVQGSNYGYTF.

The genes are TRBV7-9 and TRBJ2-5, with TRBD1 matching over 8 bases. The CDR3 spans 14 residues. J gave up 5 bases and V 6 bases, and 8 bases lay outside the gene matches. Germline-derived CDR1 and CDR2 are SEHNR and FQNEAQ (reference sequence). DNA of the CDR3: TGTGCCAGCAGAAGAGACAGGGGAGCGGAGACCCAGTACTTC. This translates into CASRRDRGAETQYF. Variable domain in full (rest from reference TRBV7-9 and TRBJ2-5): DTGVSQNPRHKITKRGQNVTFRCDPISEHNRLYWYRQTLGQGPEFLTYFQNEAQLEKSRLLSDRFSAERPKGSFSTLEIQRTEQGDSAMYLCASRRDRGAETQYFGPGTRLLVL.

There are a few counts of this clone. CDR3 sequence: CASSFRLAGANEQFF. The CDR3 nucleotides are TGCGCCAGCAGCTTCCGACTAGCGGGAGCCAATGAGCAGTTCTTC. The chain carries TRBV5-1 and TRBJ2-1; 12 nucleotides line up with TRBD2. The ends lost 2 bases at V and 6 bases at J; junction bases unmatched: 3. Germline assignment: CDR1 SGHRS and CDR2 YFSETQ. The CDR3 consists of 15 residues. Variable domain in full (rest from reference TRBV5-1 and TRBJ2-1): KAGVTQTPRYLIKTRGQQVTLSCSPISGHRSVSWYQQTPGQGLQFLFEYFSETQRNKGNFPGRFSGRQFSNSRSEMNVSTLELGDSALYLCASSFRLAGANEQFFGPGTRLTVL.

The chain combines TRBV5-1 with TRBJ2-1; 13 bases map to TRBD2. Germline loops: CDR1 SGHRS, CDR2 YFSETQ. J lost 5 bases, V lost 4 bases, and 3 bases had no gene match. This CDR3 region has 15 residues. This CDR3 is CASSPTSGGNNEQFF. The CDR3 bases are TGCGCCAGCAGCCCGACTAGCGGGGGGAACAATGAGCAGTTCTTC. Filled out from reference TRBV5-1 and TRBJ2-1, the complete variable domain reads KAGVTQTPRYLIKTRGQQVTLSCSPISGHRSVSWYQQTPGQGLQFLFEYFSETQRNKGNFPGRFSGRQFSNSRSEMNVSTLELGDSALYLCASSPTSGGNNEQFFGPGTRLTVL.

This clone was counted between two and nine times. This chain joins TRBV9 and TRBJ1-2, with 8 bases aligning to TRBD1. The junction had 7 bases not matched to a gene; V was cut back by 4 bases and J by 2 bases. This CDR3 region has 15 residues. CDR1 is SGDLS, CDR2 YYNGEE, per germline. Written as DNA, the CDR3 is TGTGCCAGCAGCCCCAGGGGGCAGTTAAACTATGGCTACACCTTC. Residues: CASSPRGQLNYGYTF.

The rearrangement joins TRBV5-1 to TRBJ2-3, with 11 bases lining up with TRBD2. Trimming removed 3 bases from V and 4 bases from J; junction bases left unmatched: 10. Germline CDR1 SGHRS, CDR2 YFSETQ. This CDR3 is built from 17 residues. The CDR3 sequence: CASSSYFSGGAADTQYF. The CDR3 DNA reads as TGCGCCAGCAGCTCCTATTTTAGCGGGGGGGCCGCAGATACGCAGTATTTT.